A selection of T cell receptor beta chains follows, all from one sample in a study of glioma-infiltrating T cells after dendritic cell vaccination. The method was immunoSEQ multiplex PCR; TCRdb's version includes in-frame clones alone and lacks a portion of them. The sample includes 90,000 to 95,000 clones, 70% to 90% seen only once; the top ten take 2% to 2.5%. Source: blood, taken after dendritic cell vaccination. All receptors come from a human donor with glioblastoma. Each CDR3 is given with its conserved first and last residue. Each record gives: V gene, clone size, J gene, D gene, CDR3 protein, CDR3 DNA. The D gene is left open where the match is weak. For some rows the clone size is stated as once, few or many, or as a class when expanded; others skip it.

V gene: TRBV5-5; clone size: .; J gene: TRBJ2-7; D gene: TRBD1; CDR3 protein: CATSSMTGNEQYF; CDR3 DNA: TGTGCCACCTCTTCCATGACAGGGAACGAGCAGTACTTC
V gene: TRBV5-4; clone size: .; J gene: TRBJ2-1; D gene: .; CDR3 protein: CASRRDYNEQFF; CDR3 DNA: TGTGCCAGCCGGAGAGATTACAATGAGCAGTTCTTC
V gene: TRBV30; clone size: .; J gene: TRBJ1-3; D gene: .; CDR3 protein: CAWGRGGSGNTIYF; CDR3 DNA: TGTGCCTGGGGCCGAGGGGGCTCTGGAAACACCATATATTTT
V gene: TRBV5-1; clone size: .; J gene: TRBJ2-5; D gene: TRBD2; CDR3 protein: CASSRTSGSETQYF; CDR3 DNA: TGCGCCAGCAGCAGGACTAGCGGGAGCGAGACCCAGTACTTC
V gene: TRBV7-2; clone size: many; J gene: TRBJ2-3; D gene: TRBD2; CDR3 protein: CASSPGAGGRGDTQYF; CDR3 DNA: TGTGCCAGCAGCCCGGGGGCGGGAGGGCGAGGAGATACGCAGTATTTT
V gene: TRBV5-6; clone size: .; J gene: TRBJ1-2; D gene: .; CDR3 protein: CASSLVSANYGYTF; CDR3 DNA: TGTGCCAGCAGCTTGGTTTCGGCTAACTATGGCTACACCTTC
V gene: TRBV7-3; clone size: .; J gene: TRBJ2-1; D gene: TRBD1; CDR3 protein: CASSSTGGIGNEQFF; CDR3 DNA: TGTGCCAGCAGCTCTACAGGGGGCATTGGAAATGAGCAGTTCTTC
V gene: TRBV5-6; clone size: .; J gene: TRBJ2-7; D gene: TRBD1; CDR3 protein: CASSSLTGGYEQYF; CDR3 DNA: TGTGCCAGCAGCTCGCTTACAGGGGGCTACGAGCAGTACTTC
V gene: TRBV6-1; clone size: .; J gene: TRBJ1-6; D gene: TRBD1; CDR3 protein: CASSEPGTGNSPLHF; CDR3 DNA: TGTGCCAGCAGTGAACCAGGGACAGGGAATTCACCCCTCCACTTT
V gene: TRBV6-5; clone size: .; J gene: TRBJ1-2; D gene: TRBD1; CDR3 protein: CASSAMGTGDFRF; CDR3 DNA: TGTGCCAGTAGTGCGATGGGCACAGGGGACTTCCGCTTC
V gene: TRBV11-2; clone size: .; J gene: TRBJ2-1; D gene: .; CDR3 protein: CASSPTLGGNNEQFF; CDR3 DNA: TGTGCCAGCAGCCCGACGCTGGGGGGTAACAATGAGCAGTTCTTC
V gene: TRBV5-1; clone size: .; J gene: TRBJ1-2; D gene: TRBD1; CDR3 protein: CASSLLGQGARLSTF; CDR3 DNA: TGCGCCAGCAGCTTGCTGGGACAGGGGGCGCGATTGAGCACCTTC
V gene: TRBV2; clone size: .; J gene: TRBJ2-2; D gene: .; CDR3 protein: CATTGTREGELFF; CDR3 DNA: TGTGCCACTACAGGGACGCGAGAGGGGGAGCTGTTTTTT
V gene: TRBV7-8; clone size: few; J gene: TRBJ2-1; D gene: TRBD2; CDR3 protein: CASRIAGSSYNEQFF; CDR3 DNA: TGTGCCAGCAGGATAGCGGGGAGCTCCTACAATGAGCAGTTCTTC
V gene: TRBV7-3; clone size: .; J gene: TRBJ1-1; D gene: .; CDR3 protein: CASSLTPRDTEAFF; CDR3 DNA: TGTGCCAGCAGCTTAACGCCCAGGGACACTGAAGCTTTCTTT
V gene: TRBV19; clone size: .; J gene: TRBJ1-2; D gene: TRBD1; CDR3 protein: CASSSRQGFGYTF; CDR3 DNA: TGTGCCAGTAGTTCCAGACAGGGGTTCGGCTACACCTTC
V gene: TRBV11-2; clone size: .; J gene: TRBJ1-1; D gene: TRBD1; CDR3 protein: CASSLGDRTGWGLNTEAFF; CDR3 DNA: TGTGCCAGCAGCTTAGGGGATCGGACAGGTTGGGGTTTGAACACTGAAGCTTTCTTT
V gene: TRBV14; clone size: .; J gene: TRBJ1-1; D gene: .; CDR3 protein: CASSLPGSMNTEAFF; CDR3 DNA: TGTGCCAGCAGCCTCCCGGGGTCAATGAACACTGAAGCTTTCTTT
V gene: TRBV6-5; clone size: once; J gene: TRBJ2-7; D gene: TRBD1; CDR3 protein: CASSYSGQGASEQYF; CDR3 DNA: TGTGCCAGCAGTTACTCGGGACAGGGGGCGTCCGAGCAGTACTTC
V gene: TRBV2; clone size: once; J gene: TRBJ2-3; D gene: TRBD2; CDR3 protein: CASTSTLFSGSGGTDTQYF; CDR3 DNA: TGTGCCAGCACCAGTACCCTCTTTAGCGGGAGCGGTGGCACAGATACGCAGTATTTT
V gene: TRBV5-6; clone size: .; J gene: TRBJ1-3; D gene: TRBD1; CDR3 protein: CASSQDRGGGNTIYF; CDR3 DNA: TGTGCCAGCAGCCAGGACAGGGGAGGCGGAAACACCATATATTTT
V gene: TRBV19; clone size: few; J gene: TRBJ1-5; D gene: .; CDR3 protein: CASSIIQSYQPQHF; CDR3 DNA: TGTGCCAGTAGTATTATACAGTCCTATCAGCCCCAGCATTTT
V gene: TRBV30; clone size: .; J gene: TRBJ1-6; D gene: TRBD1; CDR3 protein: CAWSAGQAISPLHF; CDR3 DNA: TGTGCCTGGAGCGCGGGACAGGCCATCTCACCCCTCCACTTT
V gene: TRBV19; clone size: .; J gene: TRBJ1-5; D gene: TRBD1; CDR3 protein: CASSTLTGGVGNQPQHF; CDR3 DNA: TGTGCCAGTAGTACCCTCACAGGGGGAGTTGGCAATCAGCCCCAGCATTTT
V gene: TRBV14; clone size: few; J gene: TRBJ2-3; D gene: TRBD2; CDR3 protein: CASSFSGYTQYF; CDR3 DNA: TGTGCCAGCAGCTTTAGCGGGTATACGCAGTATTTT
V gene: TRBV27; clone size: .; J gene: TRBJ1-1; D gene: .; CDR3 protein: CASSSNRDLSKAFF; CDR3 DNA: TGTGCCAGCAGTTCAAACAGGGATTTGAGCAAAGCTTTCTTT
V gene: TRBV6-1; clone size: .; J gene: TRBJ2-2; D gene: TRBD1; CDR3 protein: CASRGQGWSGELFF; CDR3 DNA: TGTGCCAGCAGGGGACAGGGATGGTCCGGGGAGCTGTTTTTT
V gene: TRBV2; clone size: .; J gene: TRBJ2-5; D gene: TRBD2; CDR3 protein: CASRTGTSGFQETQYF; CDR3 DNA: TGTGCCAGCAGAACCGGGACTAGCGGATTCCAAGAGACCCAGTACTTC
V gene: TRBV5-6; clone size: .; J gene: TRBJ1-2; D gene: .; CDR3 protein: CASSLLNYGYTF; CDR3 DNA: TGTGCCAGCAGCTTGCTTAACTATGGCTACACCTTC
V gene: TRBV5-4; clone size: .; J gene: TRBJ2-7; D gene: TRBD1; CDR3 protein: CASSSETGGGSEYF; CDR3 DNA: TGTGCCAGCAGCTCCGAGACAGGGGGAGGTTCGGAGTACTTC
V gene: TRBV5-6; clone size: .; J gene: TRBJ1-2; D gene: TRBD1; CDR3 protein: CASSLGTGYGYTF; CDR3 DNA: TGTGCCAGCAGCTTGGGGACAGGCTATGGCTACACCTTC
V gene: TRBV5-1; clone size: .; J gene: TRBJ2-2; D gene: .; CDR3 protein: CASSSNSANTGELFF; CDR3 DNA: TGCGCCAGCAGCTCAAACTCCGCGAACACCGGGGAGCTGTTTTTT
V gene: TRBV28; clone size: .; J gene: TRBJ1-1; D gene: .; CDR3 protein: CASSFLGYNTEAFF; CDR3 DNA: TGTGCCAGCAGTTTTCTGGGCTATAACACTGAAGCTTTCTTT
V gene: TRBV4-1; clone size: .; J gene: TRBJ2-7; D gene: .; CDR3 protein: CASSQVVPYPTSSYEQYF; CDR3 DNA: TGCGCCAGCAGCCAAGTCGTTCCCTACCCGACTAGCTCCTACGAGCAGTACTTC
V gene: TRBV9; clone size: .; J gene: TRBJ1-2; D gene: .; CDR3 protein: CASSVGQLNYGYTF; CDR3 DNA: TGTGCCAGCAGCGTTGGGCAGCTTAACTATGGCTACACCTTC
V gene: TRBV12-5; clone size: .; J gene: TRBJ1-2; D gene: .; CDR3 protein: CASGLVEGSGYTF; CDR3 DNA: TGTGCTAGTGGTTTGGTAGAGGGATCTGGCTACACCTTC
V gene: TRBV20-1; clone size: .; J gene: TRBJ1-2; D gene: .; CDR3 protein: CSAGRSYGYTF; CDR3 DNA: TGCAGTGCCGGGAGAAGCTATGGCTACACCTTC
V gene: TRBV5-4; clone size: .; J gene: TRBJ2-1; D gene: .; CDR3 protein: CASSFGGPTYNEQFF; CDR3 DNA: TGTGCCAGCAGCTTCGGGGGGCCCACCTACAATGAGCAGTTCTTC
V gene: TRBV18; clone size: .; J gene: TRBJ2-5; D gene: TRBD1; CDR3 protein: CASSRQGILETQYF; CDR3 DNA: TGTGCCAGCTCACGACAGGGGATTTTGGAGACCCAGTACTTC
V gene: TRBV6-5; clone size: few; J gene: TRBJ1-2; D gene: .; CDR3 protein: CASSRAPRYGYTF; CDR3 DNA: TGTGCCAGCAGCAGGGCTCCGCGCTATGGCTACACCTTC
V gene: TRBV7-2; clone size: .; J gene: TRBJ1-5; D gene: .; CDR3 protein: CASSLALGDYSNQPQHF; CDR3 DNA: TGTGCCAGCAGCTTAGCGCTAGGAGACTATAGCAATCAGCCCCAGCATTTT
V gene: TRBV19; clone size: .; J gene: TRBJ1-5; D gene: .; CDR3 protein: CASSIGVGAGSNQPQHF; CDR3 DNA: TGTGCCAGTAGTATCGGGGTAGGAGCTGGAAGCAATCAGCCCCAGCATTTT
V gene: TRBV7-7; clone size: .; J gene: TRBJ1-1; D gene: .; CDR3 protein: CASSVTMNTEAFF; CDR3 DNA: TGTGCCAGCAGCGTAACTATGAACACTGAAGCTTTCTTT
V gene: TRBV2; clone size: .; J gene: TRBJ2-2; D gene: .; CDR3 protein: CASRGDYTGELFF; CDR3 DNA: TGTGCCAGCAGGGGAGACTACACCGGGGAGCTGTTTTTT
V gene: TRBV6-5; clone size: .; J gene: TRBJ1-1; D gene: .; CDR3 protein: CASSYSQGEMNTEAFF; CDR3 DNA: TGTGCCAGCAGTTATAGCCAGGGCGAAATGAACACTGAAGCTTTCTTT
V gene: TRBV5-4; clone size: .; J gene: TRBJ2-5; D gene: .; CDR3 protein: CASSLAGAGETQYF; CDR3 DNA: TGTGCCAGCAGCTTGGCAGGGGCAGGGGAGACCCAGTACTTC
V gene: TRBV5-8; clone size: .; J gene: TRBJ1-1; D gene: .; CDR3 protein: CAGDRNTEAFF; CDR3 DNA: TGTGCCGGAGACAGAAACACTGAAGCTTTCTTT
V gene: TRBV7-9; clone size: .; J gene: TRBJ1-1; D gene: .; CDR3 protein: CASSLGGAGTEAFF; CDR3 DNA: TGTGCCAGCAGCTTAGGCGGAGCGGGGACTGAAGCTTTCTTT
V gene: TRBV7-9; clone size: .; J gene: TRBJ2-6; D gene: .; CDR3 protein: CASSLGSSGANVLTF; CDR3 DNA: TGTGCCAGCAGCCTGGGGAGTTCTGGGGCCAACGTCCTGACTTTC
V gene: TRBV7-9; clone size: .; J gene: TRBJ2-1; D gene: .; CDR3 protein: CASSGSLYNEQFF; CDR3 DNA: TGTGCCAGCAGCGGTTCCCTATACAATGAGCAGTTCTTC